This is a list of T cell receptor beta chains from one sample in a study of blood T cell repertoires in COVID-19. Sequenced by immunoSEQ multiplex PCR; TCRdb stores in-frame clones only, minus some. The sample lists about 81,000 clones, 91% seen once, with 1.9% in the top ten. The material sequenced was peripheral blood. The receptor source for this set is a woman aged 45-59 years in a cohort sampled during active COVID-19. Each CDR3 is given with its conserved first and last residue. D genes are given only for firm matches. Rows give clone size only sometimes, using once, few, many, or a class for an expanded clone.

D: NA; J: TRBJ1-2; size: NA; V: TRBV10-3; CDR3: CAISESLGGRVMGYTF; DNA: TGTGCCATCAGTGAGTCCCTCGGTGGCAGGGTTATGGGCTACACCTTC
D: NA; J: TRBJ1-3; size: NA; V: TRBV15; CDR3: CATSKGQESSGNTIYF; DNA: TGTGCCACCAGCAAGGGACAAGAGAGCTCTGGAAACACCATATATTTT
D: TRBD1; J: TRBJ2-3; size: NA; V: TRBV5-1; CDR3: CASSVGQLGTGLGGTQYF; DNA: TGCGCCAGCAGCGTAGGTCAACTCGGGACAGGGCTTGGGGGCACGCAGTATTTT
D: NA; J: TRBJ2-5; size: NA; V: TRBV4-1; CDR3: CASSYRQVPEETQYF; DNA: TGCGCCAGCAGCTACCGACAGGTCCCTGAAGAGACCCAGTACTTC
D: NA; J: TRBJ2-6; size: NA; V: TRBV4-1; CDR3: CASSQQEAGANVLTF; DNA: TGCGCCAGCAGCCAACAGGAGGCTGGGGCCAACGTCCTGACTTTC
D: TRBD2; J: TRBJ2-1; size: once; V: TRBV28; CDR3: CASSLLAGGVHNEQFF; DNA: TGTGCCAGCAGTTTATTAGCGGGAGGGGTGCACAATGAGCAGTTCTTC
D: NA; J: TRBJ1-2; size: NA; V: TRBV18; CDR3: CASSPSGSRAALYGYTF; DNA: TGTGCCAGCTCACCATCGGGGAGTCGAGCTGCCCTTTATGGCTACACCTTC
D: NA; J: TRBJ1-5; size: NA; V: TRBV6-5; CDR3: CASSYSNGINQPQHF; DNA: TGTGCCAGCAGTTACTCGAACGGGATCAATCAGCCCCAGCATTTT
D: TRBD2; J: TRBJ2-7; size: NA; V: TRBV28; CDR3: CASSLGTSGDYEQYF; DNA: TGTGCCAGCAGCCTAGGGACTAGCGGGGACTACGAGCAGTACTTC
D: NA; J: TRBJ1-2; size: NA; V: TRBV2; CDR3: CATQAGGDYGYTF; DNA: TGTGCCACACAGGCCGGGGGAGACTATGGCTACACCTTC
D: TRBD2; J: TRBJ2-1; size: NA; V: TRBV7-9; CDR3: CASSPPHLAGVNEQFF; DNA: TGTGCCAGCAGCCCCCCCCACCTAGCGGGAGTCAATGAGCAGTTCTTC
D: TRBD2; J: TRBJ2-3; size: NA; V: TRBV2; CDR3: CASRLAGGPDTQYF; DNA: TGTGCCAGCAGGCTAGCGGGGGGGCCGGATACGCAGTATTTT
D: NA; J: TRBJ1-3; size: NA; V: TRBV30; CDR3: CAFGRGASSGNTIYF; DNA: TGTGCCTTCGGAAGGGGCGCAAGCTCTGGAAACACCATATATTTT
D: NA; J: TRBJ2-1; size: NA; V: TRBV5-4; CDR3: CASSLGQYNEQFF; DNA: TGTGCCAGCAGCTTGGGGCAGTACAATGAGCAGTTCTTC
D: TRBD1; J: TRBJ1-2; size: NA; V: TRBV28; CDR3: CASSSLTPPPGQGSGYTF; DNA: TGTGCCAGCAGTTCCCTCACCCCGCCACCGGGACAGGGGAGCGGCTACACCTTC
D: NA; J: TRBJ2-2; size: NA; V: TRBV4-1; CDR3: CASSQESRGSTGELFF; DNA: TGCGCCAGCAGCCAAGAATCAAGAGGTTCCACCGGGGAGCTGTTTTTT
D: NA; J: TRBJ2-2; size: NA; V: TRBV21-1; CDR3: CASEPSTPVFNTGELFF; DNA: TGTGCCAGCGAACCCTCGACACCCGTCTTTAACACCGGGGAGCTGTTTTTT